This T cell receptor (beta chain) was found in a study of T cell repertoires in cytomegalovirus infection. As for the study in general: CMV infection plus the matching HLA type was flagged by public TCR beta signatures.

As regards this clonotype: Its target is unknown.

The CDR3 sequence is 14 residues long. The ends were cut back, 6 bases at V and 7 bases at J, with 18 bases in the middle. Looked up from germline, CDR1 is MGHRA and CDR2 is YSYEKL. TCRdb itself ran the reads through MiXCR, one entry per CDR3 protein. The table lists approximately 1,000,000 distinct CDR3 sequences, approximately 31% of them singletons. Study results and limitations: The ex vivo response showed dominance by HLA-C-restricted CMV-specific TCR beta clonotypes. CMV carriers with the relevant HLA were identified by cumulative public TCR beta family frequency.

The sequence was collected from a human donor in good health (CMV status not recorded). Some clones in this sample may be carry-over from other donors' samples. V and J are TRBV4-1 and TRBJ1-2; a weak D match, TRBD1 (6 bases). This sample comprised cultured CD8+ T cells from PBMCs, obtained from culture after CMV antigen stimulation. The CDR3 DNA reads TGCGCCAGCAGGCCAGGGGACTCGAGCCGTGGCTACACCTTC. Protein sequence: CASRPGDSSRGYTF.